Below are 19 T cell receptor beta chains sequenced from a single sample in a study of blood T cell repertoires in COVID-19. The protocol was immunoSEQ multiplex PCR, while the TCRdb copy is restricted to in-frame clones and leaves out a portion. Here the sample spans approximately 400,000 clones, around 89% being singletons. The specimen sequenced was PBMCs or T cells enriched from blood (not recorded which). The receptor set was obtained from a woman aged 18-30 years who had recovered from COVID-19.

In DNA, the CDR3 is TGTGCCAGCAGCTTATATTCAGTGGGGAGCGGCTACACCTTC. Amino acids: CASSLYSVGSGYTF. The chain has TRBV7-9 and TRBJ1-2; D unresolved. V lost 2 bases to trimming and J lost 8 bases, with 15 bases between them. CDR3 length: 14 amino acids. Germline assignment: CDR1 SEHNR and CDR2 FQNEAQ (reference sequence).

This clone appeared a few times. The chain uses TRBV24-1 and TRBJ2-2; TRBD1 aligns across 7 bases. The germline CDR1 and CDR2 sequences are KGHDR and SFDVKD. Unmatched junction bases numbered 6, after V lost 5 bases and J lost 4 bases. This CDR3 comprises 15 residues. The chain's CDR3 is CATSGTGAGTGELFF. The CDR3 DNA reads TGTGCCACCAGTGGCACAGGGGCGGGCACCGGGGAGCTGTTTTTT.

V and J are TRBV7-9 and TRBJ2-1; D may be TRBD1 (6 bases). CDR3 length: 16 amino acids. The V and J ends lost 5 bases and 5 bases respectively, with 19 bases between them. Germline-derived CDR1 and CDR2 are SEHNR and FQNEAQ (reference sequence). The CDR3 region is CASSPQGRRIHNEQFF. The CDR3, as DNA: TGTGCCAGCAGCCCACAGGGTCGAAGAATACACAATGAGCAGTTCTTC.

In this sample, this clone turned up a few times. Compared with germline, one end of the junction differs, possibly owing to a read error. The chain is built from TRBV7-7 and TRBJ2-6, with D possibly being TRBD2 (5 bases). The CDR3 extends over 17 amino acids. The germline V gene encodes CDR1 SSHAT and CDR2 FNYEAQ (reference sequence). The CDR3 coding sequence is TGTGCTAGCAGCTTAGCCCTAGCTCCCTCTGGGGCCAACGTCCTGACTTTC. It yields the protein CASSLALAPSGANVLTF.

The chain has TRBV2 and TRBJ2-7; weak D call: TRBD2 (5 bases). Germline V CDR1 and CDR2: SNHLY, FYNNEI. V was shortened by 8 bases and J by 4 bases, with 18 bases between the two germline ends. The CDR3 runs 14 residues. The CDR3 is CASLSLGRRYEQYF. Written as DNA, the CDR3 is TGTGCCAGCCTCTCTTTGGGCAGGAGGTACGAGCAGTACTTC.

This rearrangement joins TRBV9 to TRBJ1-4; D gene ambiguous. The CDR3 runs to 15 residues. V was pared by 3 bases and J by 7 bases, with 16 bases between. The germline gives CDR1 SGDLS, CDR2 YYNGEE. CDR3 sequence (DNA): TGTGCCAGCAGCGGACGTTGGGAGGGTGGTGAAAAACTGTTTTTT. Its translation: CASSGRWEGGEKLFF.

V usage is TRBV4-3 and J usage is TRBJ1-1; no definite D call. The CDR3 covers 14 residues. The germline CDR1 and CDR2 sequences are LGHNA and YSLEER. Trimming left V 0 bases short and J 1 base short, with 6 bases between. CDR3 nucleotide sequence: TGCGCCAGCAGCCAAGACCCAGGGAACACTGAAGCTTTCTTT. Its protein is CASSQDPGNTEAFF.

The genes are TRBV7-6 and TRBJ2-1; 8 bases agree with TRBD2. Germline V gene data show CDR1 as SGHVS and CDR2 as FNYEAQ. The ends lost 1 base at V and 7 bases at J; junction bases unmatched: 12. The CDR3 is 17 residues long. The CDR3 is CASSLEFYSGVLNEQFF. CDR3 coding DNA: TGTGCCAGCAGCTTAGAGTTCTATAGCGGGGTTCTAAATGAGCAGTTCTTC.

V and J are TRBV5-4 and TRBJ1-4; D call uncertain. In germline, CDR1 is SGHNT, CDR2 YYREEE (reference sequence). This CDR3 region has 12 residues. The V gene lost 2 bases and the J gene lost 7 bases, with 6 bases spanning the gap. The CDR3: CASSFGGEKLFF. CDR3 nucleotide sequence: TGTGCCAGCAGCTTCGGCGGTGAAAAACTGTTTTTT.

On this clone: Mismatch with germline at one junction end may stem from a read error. For the CDR3, the DNA is TGTGCCTGGAGTGTTTCCTTCGAGCAGTACTTC. Translated: CAWSVSFEQYF. The V gene is TRBV30, the J gene TRBJ2-7; no clear D gene. CDR1 is GTSNPN, CDR2 SVGIG, per germline (reference sequence). The CDR3 loop spans 11 amino acids.

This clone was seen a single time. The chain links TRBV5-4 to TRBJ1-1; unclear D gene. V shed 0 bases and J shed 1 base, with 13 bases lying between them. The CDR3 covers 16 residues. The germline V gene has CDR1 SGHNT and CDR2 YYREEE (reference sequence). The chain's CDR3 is CASSLGFREGNTEAFF. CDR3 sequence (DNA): TGTGCCAGCAGCTTGGGCTTTAGGGAGGGGAACACTGAAGCTTTCTTT.

CDR3 loop: CASSLDGQAIYEQYF. The DNA for the CDR3 is TGTGCCAGCAGCTTAGATGGCCAGGCCATCTACGAGCAGTACTTC. V is TRBV11-2 and J is TRBJ2-7; no firm D call. The V end was cut by 0 bases, the J end by 3 bases, with 12 bases between. This CDR3 has 15 residues. Germline CDR1 is SGHAT and CDR2 is FQNNGV. The full variable domain, completed using reference TRBV11-2 and TRBJ2-7, is EAGVAQSPRYKIIEKRQSVAFWCNPISGHATLYWYQQILGQGPKLLIQFQNNGVVDDSQLPKDRFSAERLKGVDSTLKIQPAKLEDSAVYLCASSLDGQAIYEQYFGPGTRLTVT.

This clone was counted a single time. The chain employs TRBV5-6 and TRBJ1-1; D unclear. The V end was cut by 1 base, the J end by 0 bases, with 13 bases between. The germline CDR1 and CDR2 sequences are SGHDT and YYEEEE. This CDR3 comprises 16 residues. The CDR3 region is CASSLSGQFMNTEAFF. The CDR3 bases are TGTGCCAGCAGCTTGAGTGGTCAGTTCATGAACACTGAAGCTTTCTTT.

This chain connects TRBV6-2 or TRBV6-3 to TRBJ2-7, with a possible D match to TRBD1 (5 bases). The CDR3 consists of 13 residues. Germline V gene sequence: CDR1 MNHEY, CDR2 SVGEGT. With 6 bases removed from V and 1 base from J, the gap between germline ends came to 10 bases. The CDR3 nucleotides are TGTGCCAGCAGCCCTTCAGGGTCCTACGAGCAGTACTTC. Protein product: CASSPSGSYEQYF.

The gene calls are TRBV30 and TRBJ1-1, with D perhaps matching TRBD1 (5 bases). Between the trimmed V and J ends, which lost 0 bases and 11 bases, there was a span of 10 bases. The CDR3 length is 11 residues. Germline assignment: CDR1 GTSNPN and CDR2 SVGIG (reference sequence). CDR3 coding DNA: TGTGCCTGGAGTGTACAGGTTGTGGCTTTCTTT. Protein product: CAWSVQVVAFF.

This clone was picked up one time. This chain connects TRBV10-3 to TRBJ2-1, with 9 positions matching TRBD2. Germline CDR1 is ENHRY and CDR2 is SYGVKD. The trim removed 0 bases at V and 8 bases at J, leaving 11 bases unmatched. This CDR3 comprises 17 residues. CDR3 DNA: TGTGCCATCAGTGAGTCAGCCGGGACTAGCACAATGGATGAGCAGTTCTTC. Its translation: CAISESAGTSTMDEQFF.

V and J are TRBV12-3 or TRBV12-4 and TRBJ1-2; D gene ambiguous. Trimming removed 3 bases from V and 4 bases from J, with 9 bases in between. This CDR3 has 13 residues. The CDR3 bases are TGTGCCAGCAGTTTTATCAGGATCTATGGCTACACCTTC. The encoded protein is CASSFIRIYGYTF.

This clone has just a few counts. CDR3: CAISDPDRGVVEQPQHF. DNA of the CDR3: TGTGCCATCAGTGACCCGGACAGGGGGGTGGTGGAGCAGCCCCAGCATTTT. The chain combines TRBV10-3 with TRBJ1-5, with TRBD1 matching over 10 bases. The CDR3 extends over 17 amino acids. In germline, CDR1 is ENHRY, CDR2 SYGVKD. After removal of 3 bases from V and 7 bases from J, the junction contained 12 bases not matched to a gene.

CDR3 loop: CASSESEGVTGPIIRPGHEQFF. The CDR3 nucleotides are TGCGCCAGCAGTGAGTCAGAAGGCGTGACAGGGCCTATTATTCGTCCGGGTCATGAGCAGTTCTTC. The chain has TRBV10-2 and TRBJ2-1; 7 bases fit TRBD1. CDR1 is WSHSY and CDR2 is SAAADI in the germline V gene. The CDR3 has 22 amino acids. V lost 0 bases to trimming and J lost 8 bases; unmatched junction nucleotides: 28.